This TCR beta chain was captured by sequencing in a study of blood T cell repertoires in COVID-19. Study details: The origin of the acute and convalescent COVID-19 samples was the United States, Italy and Spain. The analysed material was cDNA or gDNA that came from T cells, B-cell-depleted T cells, or PBMCs.

Authors' analysis steps: Amplifying reference gene primers gave estimates of nucleated cell counts. Produced via immunoSEQ multiplex PCR; TCRdb's table is partial and in-frame only. Clonal size and the V and J genes are those of that table, whereas D and trimming came from the DNA. The sample contains around 57,000 clones, 82% of which appear only once. The V gene end was trimmed by 2 bases and the J gene end by 1 base; junction bases not matched to a gene: 4. Germline V gene sequence: CDR1 MNHEY, CDR2 SVGAGI. The CDR3 consists of 15 residues. The source of this sequence is a woman aged 55-70 years with acute or convalescent COVID-19. The chain is built from TRBV6-5 and TRBJ1-1; TRBD1 matches 7 bases. The source material was peripheral blood. The CDR3 DNA sequence: TGTGCCAGCAGTTACAGGGGGCTTAGGAACACTGAAGCTTTCTTT. It yields the protein CASSYRGLRNTEAFF.